What follows is one TCR beta chain and its context. This entry is derived from a study of blood T cell repertoires in COVID-19. Study-wide background: COVID-19 samples collected from the United States, Italy and Spain covered acute and convalescent phases.

Losses at the gene ends were 4 bases for V and 1 base for J; bases not matched to a gene: 4. Germline V gene sequence: CDR1 SGHRS, CDR2 YFSETQ. This CDR3 comprises 16 residues. Using immunoSEQ multiplex PCR, the repertoire was profiled, and TCRdb retains in-frame clones only, with some absent. The sample carries 250,000 or so clones, just under 85% recorded once. This TCR came from a woman aged 55-69 years with active or convalescent COVID-19. This chain joins TRBV5-1 and TRBJ2-2; 10 nucleotides line up with TRBD2. Sequencing was carried out using peripheral blood. DNA for the CDR3: TGCGCCAGCAGCCTAGGGACTAGCGTGAACACCGGGGAGCTGTTTTTT. Its translation: CASSLGTSVNTGELFF.